This T cell receptor beta chain was captured by sequencing in a study of cytomegalovirus exposure and HLA in healthy donors. General study points: Some public TCRs appeared in many individuals, while most sequences were rare. One variant, a missense change in DCLRE1C, was linked in a later analysis to TCR beta V- and J-gene trimming. An ancestry cluster, one associated with Asian ancestry, reportedly showed fewer N-insertions than the approximately 660-donor mean in a later analysis. The classifier reportedly diagnosed cytomegalovirus status with high specificity and sensitivity.

In regard to this clone: Its antigen remains unidentified.

The PCR used 60 Vbeta and 13 Jbeta primers. The method was immunoSEQ multiplex PCR; TCRdb's version includes in-frame clones alone and lacks a portion of them. This table has about 98,000 clones, approximately 72% appearing once. V was cut by 0 bases and J by 7 bases, with 19 bases left in between. Germline V gene sequence: CDR1 SGHTS, CDR2 YDEGEE. The CDR3 contains 16 residues. This chain connects TRBV5-8 to TRBJ1-2; maybe TRBD1 (6 bases). The TCR comes from a man younger than 35 in good health and CMV-seropositive. The sequencing sample was made of PBMCs. The DNA for the CDR3 is TGTGCCAGCAGCTTGGCCGGGGCACAGGGTTTGGGTGGCTACACCTTC. It translates to CASSLAGAQGLGGYTF.